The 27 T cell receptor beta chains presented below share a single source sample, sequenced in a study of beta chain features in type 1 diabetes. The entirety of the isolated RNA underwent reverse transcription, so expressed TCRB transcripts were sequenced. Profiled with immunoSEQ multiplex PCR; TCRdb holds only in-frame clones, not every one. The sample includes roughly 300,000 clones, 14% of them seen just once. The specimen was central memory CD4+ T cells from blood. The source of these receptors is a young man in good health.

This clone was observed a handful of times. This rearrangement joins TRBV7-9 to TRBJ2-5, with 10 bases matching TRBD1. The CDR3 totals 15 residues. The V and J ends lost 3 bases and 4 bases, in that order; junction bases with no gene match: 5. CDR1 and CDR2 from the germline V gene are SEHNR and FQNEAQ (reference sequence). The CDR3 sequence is CASSLGTGAGETQYF. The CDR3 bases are TGTGCCAGCAGCTTGGGGACAGGGGCCGGAGAGACCCAGTACTTC. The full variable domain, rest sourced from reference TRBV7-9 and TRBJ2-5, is DTGVSQNPRHKITKRGQNVTFRCDPISEHNRLYWYRQTLGQGPEFLTYFQNEAQLEKSRLLSDRFSAERPKGSFSTLEIQRTEQGDSAMYLCASSLGTGAGETQYFGPGTRLLVL.

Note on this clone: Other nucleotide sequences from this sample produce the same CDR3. The DNA of the CDR3 is TGTGCCAGCAGCTTTGGTGAGACCCAGTACTTC. Its translation is CASSFGETQYF. The rearrangement joins TRBV11-2 to TRBJ2-5; D call uncertain. This CDR3 has 11 residues. The germline V gene has CDR1 SGHAT and CDR2 FQNNGV. Trimming took off 3 bases at V and 5 bases at J, with 4 bases between the two ends.

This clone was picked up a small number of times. The CDR3 DNA follows: TGTGCCAGCAGCTTTATCAGGAACACCGGGGAGCTGTTTTTT. Translating gives CASSFIRNTGELFF. The chain couples TRBV7-3 to TRBJ2-2; no firm D call. Germline CDR1 SGHTA, CDR2 FQGTGA. The germline V and J ends were trimmed by 3 bases and 1 base, with 6 bases remaining between them. The CDR3 contains 14 residues.

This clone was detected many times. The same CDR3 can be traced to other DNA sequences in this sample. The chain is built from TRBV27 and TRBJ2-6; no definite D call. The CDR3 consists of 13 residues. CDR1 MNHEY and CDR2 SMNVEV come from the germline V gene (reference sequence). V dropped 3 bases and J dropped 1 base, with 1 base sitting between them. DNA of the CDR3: TGTGCCAGCAGTTTGTCTGGGGCCAACGTCCTGACTTTC. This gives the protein CASSLSGANVLTF. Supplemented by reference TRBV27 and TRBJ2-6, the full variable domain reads EAQVTQNPRYLITVTGKKLTVTCSQNMNHEYMSWYRQDPGLGLRQIYYSMNVEVTDKGDVPEGYKVSRKEKRNFPLILESPSPNQTSLYFCASSLSGANVLTFGAGSRLTVL.

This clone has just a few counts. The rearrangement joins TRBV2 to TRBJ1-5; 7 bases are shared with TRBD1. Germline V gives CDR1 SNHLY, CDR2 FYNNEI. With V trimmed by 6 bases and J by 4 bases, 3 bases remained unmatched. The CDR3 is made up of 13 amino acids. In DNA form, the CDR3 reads TGTGCCAGCAGCTCGACAGGGAATCAGCCCCAGCATTTT. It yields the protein CASSSTGNQPQHF. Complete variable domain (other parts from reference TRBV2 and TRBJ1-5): EPEVTQTPSHQVTQMGQEVILRCVPISNHLYFYWYRQILGQKVEFLVSFYNNEISEKSEIFDDQFSVERPDGSNFTLKIRSTKLEDSAMYFCASSSTGNQPQHFGDGTRLSIL.

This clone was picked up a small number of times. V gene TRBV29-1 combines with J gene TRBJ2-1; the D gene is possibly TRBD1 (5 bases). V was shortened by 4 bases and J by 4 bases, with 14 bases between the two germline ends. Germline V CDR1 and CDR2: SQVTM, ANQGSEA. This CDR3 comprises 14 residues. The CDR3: CSVVGQADYNEQFF. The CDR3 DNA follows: TGCAGCGTTGTGGGGCAGGCGGATTACAATGAGCAGTTCTTC.

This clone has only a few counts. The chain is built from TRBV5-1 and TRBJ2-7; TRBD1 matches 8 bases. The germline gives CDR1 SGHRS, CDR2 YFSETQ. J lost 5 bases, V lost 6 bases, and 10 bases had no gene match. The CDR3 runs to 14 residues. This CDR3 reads CASKNGQGADEQYF. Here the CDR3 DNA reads TGCGCCAGCAAGAATGGGCAGGGGGCTGACGAGCAGTACTTC.

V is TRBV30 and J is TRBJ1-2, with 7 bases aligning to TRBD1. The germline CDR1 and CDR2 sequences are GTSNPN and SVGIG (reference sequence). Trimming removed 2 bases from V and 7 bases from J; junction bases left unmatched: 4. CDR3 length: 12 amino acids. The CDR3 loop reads CAWSRTGRGYTF. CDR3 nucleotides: TGTGCCTGGAGTCGGACAGGTCGTGGCTACACCTTC.

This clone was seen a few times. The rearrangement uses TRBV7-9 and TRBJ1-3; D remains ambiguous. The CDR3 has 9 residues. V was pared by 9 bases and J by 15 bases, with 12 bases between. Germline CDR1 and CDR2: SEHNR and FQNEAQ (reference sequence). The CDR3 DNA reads TGTGCCAGGAGACTGTTAGGATATTTT. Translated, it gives CARRLLGYF.

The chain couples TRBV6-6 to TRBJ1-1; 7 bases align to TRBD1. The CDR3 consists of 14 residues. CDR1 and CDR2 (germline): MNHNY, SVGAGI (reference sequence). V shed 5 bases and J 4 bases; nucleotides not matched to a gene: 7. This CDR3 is CASSKDRVGTEAFF. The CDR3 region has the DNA TGTGCCAGCAGTAAAGACAGGGTCGGCACTGAAGCTTTCTTT.

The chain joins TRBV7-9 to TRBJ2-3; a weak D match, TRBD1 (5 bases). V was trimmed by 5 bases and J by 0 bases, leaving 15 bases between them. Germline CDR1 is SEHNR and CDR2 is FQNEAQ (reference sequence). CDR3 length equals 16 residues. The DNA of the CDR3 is TGTGCCAGCAGCAAATATTTCTCAGGGAGCACAGATACGCAGTATTTT. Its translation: CASSKYFSGSTDTQYF.

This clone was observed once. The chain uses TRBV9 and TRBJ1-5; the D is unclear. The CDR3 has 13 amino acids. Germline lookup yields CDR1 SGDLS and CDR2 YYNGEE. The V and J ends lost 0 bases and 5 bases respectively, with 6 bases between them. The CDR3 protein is CASSVDTYQPQHF. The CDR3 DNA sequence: TGTGCCAGCAGCGTAGACACTTATCAGCCCCAGCATTTT.

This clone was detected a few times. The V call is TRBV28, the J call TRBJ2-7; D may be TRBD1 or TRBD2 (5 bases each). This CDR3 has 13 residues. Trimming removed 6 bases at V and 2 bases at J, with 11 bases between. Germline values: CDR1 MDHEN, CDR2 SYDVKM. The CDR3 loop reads CASSHGTTYEQYV. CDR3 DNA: TGTGCCAGCAGCCACGGGACGACCTACGAGCAGTACGTC.

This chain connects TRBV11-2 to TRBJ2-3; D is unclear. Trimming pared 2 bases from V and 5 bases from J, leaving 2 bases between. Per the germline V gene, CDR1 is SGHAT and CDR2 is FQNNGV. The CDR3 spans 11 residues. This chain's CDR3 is CASSLQDTQYF. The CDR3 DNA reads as TGTGCCAGCAGCTTACAAGATACGCAGTATTTT.

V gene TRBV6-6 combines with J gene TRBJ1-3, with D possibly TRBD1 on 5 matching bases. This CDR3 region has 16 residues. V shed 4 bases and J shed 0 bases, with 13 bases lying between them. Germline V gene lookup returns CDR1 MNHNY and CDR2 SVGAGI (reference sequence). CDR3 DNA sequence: TGTGCCAGCAGTTTGATGGGGGGGAGCTCTGGAAACACCATATATTTT. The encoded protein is CASSLMGGSSGNTIYF.

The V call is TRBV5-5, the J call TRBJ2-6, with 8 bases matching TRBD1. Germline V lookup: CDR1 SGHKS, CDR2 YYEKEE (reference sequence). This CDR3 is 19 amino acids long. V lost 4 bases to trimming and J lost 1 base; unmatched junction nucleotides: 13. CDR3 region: CASSGGGQGLFSGANVLTF. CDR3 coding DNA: TGTGCCAGCAGCGGGGGCGGACAGGGATTATTTTCTGGGGCCAACGTCCTGACTTTC.

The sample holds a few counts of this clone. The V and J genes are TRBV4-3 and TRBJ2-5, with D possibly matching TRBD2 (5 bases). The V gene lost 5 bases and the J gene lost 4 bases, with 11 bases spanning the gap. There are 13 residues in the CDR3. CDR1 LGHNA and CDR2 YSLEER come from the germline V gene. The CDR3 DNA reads TGCGCCAGCAGCACCCATCGGGGAGAGACCCAGTACTTC. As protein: CASSTHRGETQYF.

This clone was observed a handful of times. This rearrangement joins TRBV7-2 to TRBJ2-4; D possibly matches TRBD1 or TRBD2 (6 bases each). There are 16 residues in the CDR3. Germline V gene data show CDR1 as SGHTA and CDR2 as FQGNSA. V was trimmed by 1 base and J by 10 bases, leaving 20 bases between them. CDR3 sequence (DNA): TGTGCCAGCAGCTTAGTCCGGGGGCTCCGAGTCCAGATTCAGTACTTC. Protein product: CASSLVRGLRVQIQYF. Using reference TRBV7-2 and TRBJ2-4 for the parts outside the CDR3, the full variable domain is GAGVSQSPSNKVTEKGKDVELRCDPISGHTALYWYRQSLGQGLEFLIYFQGNSAPDKSGLPSDRFSAERTGGSVSTLTIQRTQQEDSAVYLCASSLVRGLRVQIQYFGAGTRLSVL.

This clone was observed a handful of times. CDR3: CASSQGRKGNEQFF. In nucleotides, the CDR3 is TGCGCCAGCAGCCAGGGAAGGAAGGGCAATGAGCAGTTCTTC. The chain couples TRBV5-1 to TRBJ2-1; a possible D gene is TRBD1 (5 bases). The CDR3 has 14 residues. Germline assignment: CDR1 SGHRS and CDR2 YFSETQ. Trimming removed 4 bases at V and 6 bases at J, with 14 bases between. The whole variable domain, filled in from reference TRBV5-1 and TRBJ2-1, reads KAGVTQTPRYLIKTRGQQVTLSCSPISGHRSVSWYQQTPGQGLQFLFEYFSETQRNKGNFPGRFSGRQFSNSRSEMNVSTLELGDSALYLCASSQGRKGNEQFFGPGTRLTVL.

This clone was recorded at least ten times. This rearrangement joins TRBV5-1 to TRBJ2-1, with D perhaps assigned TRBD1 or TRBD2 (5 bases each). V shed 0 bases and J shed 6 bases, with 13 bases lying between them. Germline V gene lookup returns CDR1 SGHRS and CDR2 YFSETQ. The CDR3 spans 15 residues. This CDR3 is CASSLAGDHSNEQFF. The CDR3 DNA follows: TGCGCCAGCAGCTTGGCCGGGGACCATAGCAATGAGCAGTTCTTC.

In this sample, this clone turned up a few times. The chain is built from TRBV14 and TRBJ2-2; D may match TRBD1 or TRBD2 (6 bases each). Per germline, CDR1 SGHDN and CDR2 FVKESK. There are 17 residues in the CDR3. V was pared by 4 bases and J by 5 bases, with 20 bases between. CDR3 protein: CASSPNHREVWTGELFF. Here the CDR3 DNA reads TGTGCCAGCAGCCCTAATCACAGGGAGGTATGGACCGGGGAGCTGTTTTTT.

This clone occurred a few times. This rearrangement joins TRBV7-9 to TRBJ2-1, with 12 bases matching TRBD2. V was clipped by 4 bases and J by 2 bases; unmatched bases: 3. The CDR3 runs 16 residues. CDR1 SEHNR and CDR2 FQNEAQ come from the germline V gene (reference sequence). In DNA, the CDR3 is TGTGCCAGCAGCTCCGGACTAGCGGGGACCTACAATGAGCAGTTCTTC. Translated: CASSSGLAGTYNEQFF.

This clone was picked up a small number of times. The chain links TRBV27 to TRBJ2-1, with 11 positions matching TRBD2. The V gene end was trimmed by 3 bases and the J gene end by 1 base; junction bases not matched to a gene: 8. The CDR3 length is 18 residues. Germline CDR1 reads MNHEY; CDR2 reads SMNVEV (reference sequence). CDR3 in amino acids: CASSFWHRTSGSYNEQFF. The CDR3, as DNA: TGTGCCAGCAGTTTTTGGCATCGGACTAGCGGGTCCTACAATGAGCAGTTCTTC.

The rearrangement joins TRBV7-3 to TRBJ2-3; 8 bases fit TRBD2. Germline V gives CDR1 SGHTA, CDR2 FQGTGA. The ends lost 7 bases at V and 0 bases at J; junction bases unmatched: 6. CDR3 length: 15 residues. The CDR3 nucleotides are TGTGCCAGCACCTTCACGGGAGGGAGCACAGATACGCAGTATTTT. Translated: CASTFTGGSTDTQYF.

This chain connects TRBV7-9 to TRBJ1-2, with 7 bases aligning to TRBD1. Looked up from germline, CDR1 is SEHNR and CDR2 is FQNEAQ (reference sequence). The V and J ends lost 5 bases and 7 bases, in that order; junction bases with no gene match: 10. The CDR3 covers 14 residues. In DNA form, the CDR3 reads TGTGCCAGCAGCCTGACGGCTGCAGGGGGTGGCTACACCTTC. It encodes CASSLTAAGGGYTF.

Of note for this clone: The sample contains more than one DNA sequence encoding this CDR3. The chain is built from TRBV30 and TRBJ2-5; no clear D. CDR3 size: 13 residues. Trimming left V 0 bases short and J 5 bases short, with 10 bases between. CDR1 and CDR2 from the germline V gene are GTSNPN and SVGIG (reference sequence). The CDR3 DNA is TGTGCCTGGAGTGTACGTACAAGGGAGACCCAGTACTTC. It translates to CAWSVRTRETQYF.

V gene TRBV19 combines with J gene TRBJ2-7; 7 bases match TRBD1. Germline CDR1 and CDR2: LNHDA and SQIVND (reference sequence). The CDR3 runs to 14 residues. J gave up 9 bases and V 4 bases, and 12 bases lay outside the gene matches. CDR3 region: CASSTPQGFGGQYF. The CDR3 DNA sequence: TGTGCCAGTAGTACCCCACAGGGGTTCGGAGGGCAGTACTTC.